This paragraph reports one TCR beta chain. V was pared by 4 bases and J by 6 bases, with 11 bases between. There are 13 residues in the CDR3. Per the germline V gene, CDR1 is KGHSH and CDR2 is LQKENI. These data belong to a study of blood T cell repertoires in COVID-19. As processed by the authors: Estimation of nucleated cell counts was performed using reference gene primer amplification. Data came from immunoSEQ multiplex PCR; TCRdb stores just in-frame clones and leaves some out. Clonal size and the V and J genes are those of that table, whereas D and trimming came from the DNA. The data hold some 330,000 clones, with roughly 86% observed a single time. Enrolled during active infection, Seattle patients were then followed longitudinally.

The sequenced sample was peripheral blood. The receptor was isolated from a woman in her 30s with COVID-19, enrolled during active disease. J is TRBJ2-3 and V is TRBV18, with a possible D match to TRBD2 (5 bases). The CDR3 region is CASSLRVTDTQYF. The CDR3 DNA is TGTGCCAGCTCACTGCGGGTTACGGATACGCAGTATTTT.